These 26 T cell receptor beta chains came from one sample sequenced in a study of blood T cell repertoires in COVID-19. Using immunoSEQ multiplex PCR, the repertoire was profiled, and TCRdb retains in-frame clones only, with some absent. The sample lists 200,000 to 300,000 clones, around 88% seen once, with 5% to 7% in the top ten. Sequenced material: peripheral blood. Every receptor here comes from an elderly woman with COVID-19, enrolled during active disease.

The V call is TRBV9, the J call TRBJ2-2; D unresolved. V was cut by 3 bases and J by 4 bases, with 7 bases left in between. Per the germline V gene, CDR1 is SGDLS and CDR2 is YYNGEE. This CDR3 has 13 residues. CDR3 in DNA: TGTGCCAGCAGCGGCGGAGTCACCGGGGAGCTGTTTTTT. Amino acids: CASSGGVTGELFF.

The gene calls are TRBV5-4 and TRBJ2-7; no clear D. This CDR3 is 13 amino acids long. V was shortened by 4 bases and J by 3 bases, with 11 bases between the two germline ends. Germline CDR1 reads SGHNT; CDR2 reads YYREEE (reference sequence). The CDR3 coding sequence is TGTGCCAGCAGCCCAGGTGGATACTACGAGCAGTACTTC. Protein sequence: CASSPGGYYEQYF.

This sequence joins TRBV7-8 and TRBJ1-5; a possible D gene is TRBD1 (5 bases). This CDR3 is 14 amino acids long. The V and J ends lost 3 bases and 3 bases respectively, with 9 bases between them. The germline V gene encodes CDR1 SGHVS and CDR2 FQNEAQ. CDR3 bases: TGTGCCAGCAGCTTCAAGGACACCAATCAGCCCCAGCATTTT. Its translation is CASSFKDTNQPQHF.

The rearrangement uses TRBV18 and TRBJ1-2; D call uncertain. V gave up 3 bases and J gave up 2 bases, with 10 bases separating them. Germline V gene data show CDR1 as KGHSH and CDR2 as LQKENI. This CDR3 is 14 amino acids long. The CDR3 nucleotides are TGTGCCAGCTCACCGTCGGCGGGAAACTATGGCTACACCTTC. Its translation: CASSPSAGNYGYTF. Filled out from reference TRBV18 and TRBJ1-2, the complete variable domain reads NAGVMQNPRHLVRRRGQEARLRCSPMKGHSHVYWYRQLPEEGLKFMVYLQKENIIDESGMPKERFSAEFPKEGPSILRIQQVVRGDSAAYFCASSPSAGNYGYTFGSGTRLTVV.

The chain joins TRBV19 to TRBJ1-2; a weak D match, TRBD1 (6 bases). The CDR3 consists of 13 residues. In germline, CDR1 is LNHDA, CDR2 SQIVND (reference sequence). The V end lost 7 bases, the J end lost 3 bases, and 12 bases lay between the germline ends. The chain's CDR3 is CASNGGAYYGYTF. The CDR3 coding sequence is TGTGCCAGTAATGGGGGGGCTTACTATGGCTACACCTTC. Looking up the rest from reference TRBV19 and TRBJ1-2 gives the full variable domain: DGGITQSPKYLFRKEGQNVTLSCEQNLNHDAMYWYRQDPGQGLRLIYYSQIVNDFQKGDIAEGYSVSREKKESFPLTVTSAQKNPTAFYLCASNGGAYYGYTFGSGTRLTVV.

This clone was seen just once. V gene TRBV7-2 combines with J gene TRBJ1-4; D may be TRBD1 (6 bases). CDR1 is SGHTA and CDR2 is FQGNSA in the germline V gene. V dropped 2 bases and J dropped 5 bases, with 12 bases sitting between them. The CDR3 has 15 residues. The CDR3 DNA is TGTGCCAGCAGCTTACGGGGGGGCGAAAATGAAAAACTGTTTTTT. This translates into CASSLRGGENEKLFF.

The rearrangement uses TRBV6-5 and TRBJ1-2; no definite D call. The CDR3 loop spans 14 amino acids. From germline, CDR1 is MNHEY and CDR2 SVGAGI. V lost 0 bases and J lost 2, with 7 bases in between. The CDR3 bases are TGTGCCAGCAGTTACTCGACTGAAAACTATGGCTACACCTTC. It yields the protein CASSYSTENYGYTF.

This clone has just one count. V usage is TRBV6-2 or TRBV6-3 and J usage is TRBJ2-3, with TRBD1 identical over 7 bases. The ends lost 2 bases at V and 8 bases at J; junction bases unmatched: 7. This CDR3 region has 14 residues. Germline V CDR1 and CDR2: MNHEY, SVGEGT. The CDR3 DNA reads as TGTGCCAGCAGTTACGACAGGGCCCAGGCTACGCAGTATTTT. Its translation: CASSYDRAQATQYF.

The sample holds a few counts of this clone. The CDR3 coding sequence is TGTGCCAGCAGTTTAGGCGGGGGGCGAGGTGGCTACACCTTC. It encodes CASSLGGGRGGYTF. The chain uses TRBV27 and TRBJ1-2, with D perhaps TRBD1 (6 bases). V gave up 2 bases and J gave up 7 bases, with 14 bases separating them. This CDR3 is 14 amino acids long. Germline values: CDR1 MNHEY, CDR2 SMNVEV (reference sequence).

The genes are TRBV28 and TRBJ1-2; TRBD1 agrees at 8 bases. This CDR3 is 13 amino acids long. With V trimmed by 6 bases and J by 8 bases, 8 bases remained unmatched. The germline gives CDR1 MDHEN, CDR2 SYDVKM. The DNA of the CDR3 is TGTGCCAGCAGCACGCAGGGGGCGTGGGGCTACACCTTC. This sequence encodes CASSTQGAWGYTF.

J is TRBJ1-3 and V is TRBV18; D possibly corresponds to TRBD1 (5 bases). The ends were cut back, 1 base at V and 3 bases at J, with 10 bases in the middle. The CDR3 has 15 amino acids. Germline CDR1 KGHSH, CDR2 LQKENI. CDR3: CASSPQFRDGNTIYF. CDR3 bases: TGTGCCAGCTCACCACAATTCAGGGATGGAAACACCATATATTTT.

About this clone: It is unclear where the CDR3 begins or ends on the DNA, so no DNA is shown, and the CDR3 is as TCRdb lists it. The genes are TRBV10-3 and TRBJ1-2. From its first to its last residue, the CDR3 has 14 amino acids. CDR1 and CDR2 from the germline V gene are ENHRY and SYGVKD. Here the CDR3 reads CAISSSGVSYGYTF.

This clone was counted once. This rearrangement joins TRBV2 to TRBJ2-4; 7 bases match TRBD2. The ends lost 6 bases at V and 1 base at J; junction bases unmatched: 9. The CDR3 contains 16 residues. Germline V CDR1 and CDR2: SNHLY, FYNNEI. CDR3 protein: CASSGTMRGAKNIQYF. As DNA, the CDR3 is TGTGCCAGCAGCGGGACTATGCGGGGTGCCAAAAACATTCAGTACTTC.

The chain combines TRBV28 with TRBJ1-5, with D maybe TRBD1 (6 bases). The CDR3 is made up of 16 amino acids. Germline CDR1 and CDR2: MDHEN and SYDVKM. The germline V and J ends were trimmed by 1 base and 5 bases, with 15 bases remaining between them. CDR3 in DNA: TGTGCCAGCAGTTTATCGGCGGGGGCCGGTCATCAGCCCCAGCATTTT. Translation: CASSLSAGAGHQPQHF.

The rearrangement links TRBV3-1 (or the pseudogene TRBV3-2) to TRBJ2-5; 7 bases fit TRBD1. CDR1 is LGHDT, CDR2 YNNKEL, per germline (reference sequence). CDR3 length equals 16 residues. Trimming cost V 5 bases and J 1 base; bases outside gene matches: 10. The CDR3 spells CASSIILPGGQETQYF. In nucleotides, the CDR3 is TGTGCCAGCAGCATAATACTACCAGGGGGCCAAGAGACCCAGTACTTC.

V gene TRBV27 combines with J gene TRBJ1-1; 10 bases are shared with TRBD1. The ends lost 8 bases at V and 5 bases at J; junction bases unmatched: 8. This CDR3 region has 14 residues. Germline V gene data show CDR1 as MNHEY and CDR2 as SMNVEV (reference sequence). CDR3 sequence reads: CASGEGQGRTEAFF. The DNA of the CDR3 is TGTGCCAGCGGAGAGGGACAGGGGAGGACTGAAGCTTTCTTT.

This sequence joins TRBV6-5 and TRBJ2-4; 7 nucleotides agree with TRBD1. Germline values: CDR1 MNHEY, CDR2 SVGAGI. The CDR3 contains 15 residues. The V gene end was trimmed by 5 bases and the J gene end by 7 bases; junction bases not matched to a gene: 11. The CDR3 loop reads CASSLRGRGNNIQYF. DNA of the CDR3: TGTGCCAGCAGTCTAAGGGGGCGTGGGAACAACATTCAGTACTTC.

The chain combines TRBV7-2 with TRBJ1-1, with 7 bases aligning to TRBD1. V lost 10 bases, J lost 1 base, and 6 bases stayed unmatched. Germline CDR1 reads SGHTA; CDR2 reads FQGNSA. This CDR3 spans 13 amino acids. CDR3 sequence (DNA): TGTGCCACGGGCCGGGACAGGAACACTGAAGCTTTCTTT. Translation: CATGRDRNTEAFF. Looking up the rest from reference TRBV7-2 and TRBJ1-1 gives the full variable domain: GAGVSQSPSNKVTEKGKDVELRCDPISGHTALYWYRQSLGQGLEFLIYFQGNSAPDKSGLPSDRFSAERTGGSVSTLTIQRTQQEDSAVYLCATGRDRNTEAFFGQGTRLTVV.

This clone was observed a few times. The chain uses TRBV5-8 and TRBJ2-7; 7 bases fit TRBD1. Germline assignment: CDR1 SGHTS and CDR2 YDEGEE. After removal of 0 bases from V and 7 bases from J, the junction contained 7 bases not matched to a gene. The length of the CDR3 is 14 residues. CDR3 DNA sequence: TGTGCCAGCAGCTTGGGGGACAGTCCTAGAGAGCAGTACTTC. It codes for CASSLGDSPREQYF. The full variable domain, its missing parts supplied by reference TRBV5-8 and TRBJ2-7, is EAGVTQSPTHLIKTRGQQATLRCSPISGHTSVYWYQQALGLGLQFLLWYDEGEERNRGNFPPRFSGRQFPNYSSELNVNALELEDSALYLCASSLGDSPREQYFGPGTRLTVT.

The chain recombines TRBV9 with TRBJ2-1; 8 nucleotides agree with TRBD2. From germline, CDR1 is SGDLS and CDR2 YYNGEE. The CDR3 spans 17 residues. The V and J ends lost 0 bases and 7 bases, in that order; junction bases with no gene match: 12. The CDR3 sequence: CASSVDLAGTSRNEQFF. CDR3 DNA sequence: TGTGCCAGCAGCGTAGATCTAGCGGGCACGAGTCGGAATGAGCAGTTCTTC. Full variable domain (rest looked up from reference TRBV9 and TRBJ2-1): DSGVTQTPKHLITATGQRVTLRCSPRSGDLSVYWYQQSLDQGLQFLIQYYNGEERAKGNILERFSAQQFPDLHSELNLSSLELGDSALYFCASSVDLAGTSRNEQFFGPGTRLTVL.

The J gene is TRBJ2-7, the V gene TRBV24-1, with 9 bases fitting TRBD1. J lost 2 bases, V lost 4 bases, and 8 bases had no gene match. The CDR3 covers 16 residues. Germline V gene sequence: CDR1 KGHDR, CDR2 SFDVKD. The CDR3: CATSEPGTGSTYEQYV. The CDR3, as DNA: TGTGCCACCAGTGAGCCCGGGACAGGGAGTACCTACGAGCAGTACGTC.

This chain connects TRBV28 to TRBJ2-2, with 9 bases lining up with TRBD1. V dropped 10 bases and J dropped 6; count of bases not matched to a gene: 9. CDR1 and CDR2 from the germline V gene are MDHEN and SYDVKM. This CDR3 comprises 14 residues. The CDR3 loop is CATRRDRAAGELFF. CDR3 DNA sequence: TGTGCCACACGTCGGGACAGGGCGGCCGGGGAGCTGTTTTTT.

This chain uses TRBV18 with TRBJ2-4; D may be TRBD1 (5 bases). Trimming removed 3 bases at V and 0 bases at J, with 12 bases between. This CDR3 contains 16 residues. Germline V gene data show CDR1 as KGHSH and CDR2 as LQKENI. CDR3 bases: TGTGCCAGCTCACCTGGGGAACAGGTAGCCAAAAACATTCAGTACTTC. Translated, it gives CASSPGEQVAKNIQYF.

The chain uses TRBV7-6 and TRBJ1-1; tentative D call: TRBD1 (5 bases). V dropped 5 bases and J dropped 2 bases, with 18 bases sitting between them. The CDR3 spans 16 residues. The V gene's germline CDR1 is SGHVS and CDR2 FNYEAQ. CDR3 sequence: CASSPEVQGINTEAFF. The CDR3 DNA is TGTGCCAGCAGCCCCGAAGTGCAGGGTATAAACACTGAAGCTTTCTTT. Combining the CDR3 with reference TRBV7-6 and TRBJ1-1 gives the whole variable domain GAGVSQSPRYKVTKRGQDVALRCDPISGHVSLYWYRQALGQGPEFLTYFNYEAQQDKSGLPNDRFSAERPEGSISTLTIQRTEQRDSAMYRCASSPEVQGINTEAFFGQGTRLTVV.

The V call is TRBV5-1, the J call TRBJ2-7; the match to TRBD2 covers 10 bases. This CDR3 has 16 residues. Trimming cost V 0 bases and J 4 bases; bases outside gene matches: 7. From germline, CDR1 is SGHRS and CDR2 YFSETQ. The CDR3 is CASSLAPSGGKYEQYF. The CDR3, as DNA: TGCGCCAGCAGCTTGGCCCCTAGCGGGGGTAAGTACGAGCAGTACTTC.

This sequence joins TRBV30 and TRBJ1-2; no firm D call. CDR3 length: 11 residues. Per the germline V gene, CDR1 is GTSNPN and CDR2 is SVGIG (reference sequence). V was trimmed by 4 bases and J by 5 bases, leaving 8 bases between them. The CDR3 sequence is CAWKNSYGYTF. DNA of the CDR3: TGTGCCTGGAAGAACAGTTATGGCTACACCTTC.